This T cell receptor beta chain was documented in a study of read filtering for tumor transcriptome and immune sequencing. Looking at the study overall: Whole-transcriptome libraries were prepared after DNase treatment.

This library used roughly 400 ng RNA and molecular barcoded adaptors spanning alpha/delta and beta/gamma chains. TCRdb processed the reads anew with MiXCR; each CDR3 protein has one entry. The sample lists about 63,000 distinct CDR3 sequences, roughly 13% seen once, with about 42% in the top ten. Germline values: CDR1 SGDLS, CDR2 YYNGEE. The CDR3 loop spans 13 amino acids. Trimming took 3 bases from V and 3 from J; bases not matched to a gene: 1. This clonotype was counted many times. Its antigen is still unknown. The study, taken as a whole, reports: IR-seq captured clonotypes deeper and more reliably than RNA-seq.

The chain couples TRBV9 to TRBJ2-7, with 9 nucleotides matching TRBD2. What was sequenced was a population of CD138-negative cells sorted from bone marrow. This TCR came from a donor aged 40 or over with multiple myeloma. The CDR3 DNA reads TGTGCCAGCAGCGGGACTAGCGACTACGAGCAGTACTTC. Translating gives CASSGTSDYEQYF.